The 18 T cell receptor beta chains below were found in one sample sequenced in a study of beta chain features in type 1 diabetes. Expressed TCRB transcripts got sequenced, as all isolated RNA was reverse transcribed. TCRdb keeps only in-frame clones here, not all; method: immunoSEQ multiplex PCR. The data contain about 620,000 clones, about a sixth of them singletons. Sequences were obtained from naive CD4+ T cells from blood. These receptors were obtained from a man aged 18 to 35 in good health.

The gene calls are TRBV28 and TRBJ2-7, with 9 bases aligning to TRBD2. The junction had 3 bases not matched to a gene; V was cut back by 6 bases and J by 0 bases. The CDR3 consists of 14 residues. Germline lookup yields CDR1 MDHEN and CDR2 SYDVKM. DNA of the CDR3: TGTGCCAGCAGGACGCGGGGGGGCTCCTACGAGCAGTACTTC. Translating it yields CASRTRGGSYEQYF.

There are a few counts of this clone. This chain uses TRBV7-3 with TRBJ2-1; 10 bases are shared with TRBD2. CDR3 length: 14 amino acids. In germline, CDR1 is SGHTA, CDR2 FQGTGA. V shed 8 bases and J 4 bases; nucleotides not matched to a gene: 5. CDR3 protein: CASGTSATYNEQFF. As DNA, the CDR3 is TGTGCCAGCGGGACTAGCGCAACATACAATGAGCAGTTCTTC.

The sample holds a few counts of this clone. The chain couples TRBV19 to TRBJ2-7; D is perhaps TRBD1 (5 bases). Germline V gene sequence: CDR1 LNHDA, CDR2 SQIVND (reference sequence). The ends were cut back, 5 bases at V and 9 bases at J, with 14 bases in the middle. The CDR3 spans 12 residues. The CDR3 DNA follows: TGTGCCAGTAGTCCGGACATGGCGACGCAGTACTTC. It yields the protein CASSPDMATQYF.

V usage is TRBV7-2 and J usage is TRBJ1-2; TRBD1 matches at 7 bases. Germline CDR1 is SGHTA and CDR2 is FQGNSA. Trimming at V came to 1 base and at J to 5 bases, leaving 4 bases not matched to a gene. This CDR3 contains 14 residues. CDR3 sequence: CASSLGGQNYGYTF. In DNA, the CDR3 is TGTGCCAGCAGCTTAGGGGGACAGAATTATGGCTACACCTTC.

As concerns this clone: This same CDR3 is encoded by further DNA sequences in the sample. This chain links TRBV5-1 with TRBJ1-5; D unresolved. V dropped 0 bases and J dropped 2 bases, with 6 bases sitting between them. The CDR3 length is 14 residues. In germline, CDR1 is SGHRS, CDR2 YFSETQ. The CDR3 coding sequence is TGCGCCAGCAGCTTGGGGGGAGGCAATCAGCCCCAGCATTTT. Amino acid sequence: CASSLGGGNQPQHF.

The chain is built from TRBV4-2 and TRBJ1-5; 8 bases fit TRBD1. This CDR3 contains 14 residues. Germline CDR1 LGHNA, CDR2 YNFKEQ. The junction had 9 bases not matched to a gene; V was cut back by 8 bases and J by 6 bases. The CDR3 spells CASGPDREAQPQHF. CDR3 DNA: TGTGCCAGCGGTCCGGACAGGGAAGCTCAGCCCCAGCATTTT.

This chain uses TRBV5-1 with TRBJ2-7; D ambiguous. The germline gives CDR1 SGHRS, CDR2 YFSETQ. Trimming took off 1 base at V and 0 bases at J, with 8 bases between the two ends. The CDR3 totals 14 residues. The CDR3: CASSLKQNSYEQYF. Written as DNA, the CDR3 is TGCGCCAGCAGCTTGAAGCAGAACTCCTACGAGCAGTACTTC.

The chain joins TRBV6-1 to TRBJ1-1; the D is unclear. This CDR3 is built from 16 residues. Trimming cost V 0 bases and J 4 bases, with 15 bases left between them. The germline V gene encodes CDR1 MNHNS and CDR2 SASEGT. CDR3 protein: CASSEAPGWSSTEAFF. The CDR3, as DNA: TGTGCCAGCAGTGAAGCTCCAGGTTGGTCGTCCACTGAAGCTTTCTTT.

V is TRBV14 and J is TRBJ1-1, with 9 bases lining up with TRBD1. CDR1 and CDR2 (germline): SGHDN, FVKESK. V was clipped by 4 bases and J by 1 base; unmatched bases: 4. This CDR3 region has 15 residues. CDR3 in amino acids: CASSLQGARNTEAFF. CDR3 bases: TGTGCCAGCAGCCTACAGGGGGCGAGGAACACTGAAGCTTTCTTT.

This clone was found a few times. The CDR3 DNA reads as TGTGCCAGCAGCAACCGGACAGTGGGGATTTACGAGCAGTACTTC. The encoded protein is CASSNRTVGIYEQYF. This chain links TRBV21-1 with TRBJ2-7; TRBD1, the table's D call, lacks a check against the DNA. TRBV21-1 is a known pseudogene. The CDR3 is 15 residues long.

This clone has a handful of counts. The CDR3 DNA is TGTGCCAGCAGCCCGACAGGGTTGAACACTGAAGCTTTCTTT. Translation gives CASSPTGLNTEAFF. The gene calls are TRBV9 and TRBJ1-1; TRBD1 matches at 7 bases. The germline V gene has CDR1 SGDLS and CDR2 YYNGEE. The CDR3 contains 14 residues. V gave up 4 bases and J gave up 0 bases; unmatched junction bases: 3. Complete variable domain (other parts from reference TRBV9 and TRBJ1-1): DSGVTQTPKHLITATGQRVTLRCSPRSGDLSVYWYQQSLDQGLQFLIQYYNGEERAKGNILERFSAQQFPDLHSELNLSSLELGDSALYFCASSPTGLNTEAFFGQGTRLTVV.

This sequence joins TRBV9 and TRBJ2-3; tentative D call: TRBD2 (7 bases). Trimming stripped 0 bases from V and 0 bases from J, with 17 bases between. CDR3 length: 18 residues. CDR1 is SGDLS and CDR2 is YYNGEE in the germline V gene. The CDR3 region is CASSVAGGLSTSTDTQYF. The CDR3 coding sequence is TGTGCCAGCAGCGTAGCCGGGGGGCTGTCAACTAGCACAGATACGCAGTATTTT.

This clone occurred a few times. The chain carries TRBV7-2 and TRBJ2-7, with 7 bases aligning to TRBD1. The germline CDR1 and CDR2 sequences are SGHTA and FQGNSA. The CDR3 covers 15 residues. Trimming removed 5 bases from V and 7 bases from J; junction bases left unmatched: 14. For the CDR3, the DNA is TGTGCCAGCAGCGTATCCAGGGACAGCCGAGGGGAGCAGTACTTC. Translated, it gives CASSVSRDSRGEQYF.

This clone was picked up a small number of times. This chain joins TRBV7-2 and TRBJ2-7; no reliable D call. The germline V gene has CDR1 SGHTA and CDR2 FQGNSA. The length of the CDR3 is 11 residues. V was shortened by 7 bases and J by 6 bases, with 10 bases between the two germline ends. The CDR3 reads CASTRALEQYF. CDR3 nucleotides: TGTGCCAGCACCCGTGCCCTCGAGCAGTACTTC.

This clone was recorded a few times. The CDR3 sequence: CAWSSLGQGRETQYF. For the CDR3, the DNA is TGTGCCTGGAGTTCGTTGGGACAGGGTCGGGAGACCCAGTACTTC. The V and J genes are TRBV30 and TRBJ2-5, with 9 bases lining up with TRBD1. The CDR3 has 15 amino acids. The J segment lost 5 bases and the V segment lost 2 bases, leaving 9 bases of the junction unmatched. CDR1 is GTSNPN and CDR2 is SVGIG in the germline V gene (reference sequence).

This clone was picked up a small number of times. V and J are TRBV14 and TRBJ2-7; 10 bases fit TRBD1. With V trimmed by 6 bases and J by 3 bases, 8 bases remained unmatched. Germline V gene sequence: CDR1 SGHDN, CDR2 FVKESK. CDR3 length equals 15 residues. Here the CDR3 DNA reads TGTGCCAGCAGGCGAGCCGGGACAGGGGACTACGAGCAGTACTTC. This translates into CASRRAGTGDYEQYF.

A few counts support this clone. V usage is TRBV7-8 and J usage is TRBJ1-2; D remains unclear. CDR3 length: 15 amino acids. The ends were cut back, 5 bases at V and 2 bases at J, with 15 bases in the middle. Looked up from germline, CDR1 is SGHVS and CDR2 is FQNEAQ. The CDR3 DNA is TGTGCCAGCAGCACCCGGGTCCCTGGCAACTATGGCTACACCTTC. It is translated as CASSTRVPGNYGYTF.

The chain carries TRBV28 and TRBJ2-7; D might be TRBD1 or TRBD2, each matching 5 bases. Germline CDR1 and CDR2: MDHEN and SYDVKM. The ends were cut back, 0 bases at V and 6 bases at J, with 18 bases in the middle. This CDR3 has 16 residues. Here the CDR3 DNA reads TGTGCCAGCAGTTTATGGTCTCACGGGACGTCAGCCGAGCAGTACTTC. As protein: CASSLWSHGTSAEQYF.